Listed here is a single TCR beta chain. This clonotype was observed once. The antigen this receptor binds is unknown. No base qualities exist here, and no much larger clone lies one base off it. A solitary read yields weak support. Systemically healthy Caucasian individuals from Russia, 39 in total and aged roughly 6 to 100 years, were included as donors. Roughly 9.5 milliliters of peripheral blood were drawn from each donor into EDTA-treated Vacutainer tubes. PBMCs were isolated by Ficoll-Paque density-gradient centrifugation, with at least 6 million obtained per sample. Trizol reagent was used to extract total RNA from the PBMCs, yielding at least 6 micrograms per sample. For every donor, flow cytometry on a PBMC aliquot measured the percentage of naive CD45RAhigh/CD27high T cells. These data originate in a study of blood T cells in healthy people across ages (dated by TCRdb to about 2015). Broadly, across the study: In model experiments, template switching captured roughly one uniquely barcoded TCR beta cDNA molecule for every two T cells. To avoid experimental bias, donors of different ages were randomly spread across the sequencing lanes. Using deep sequencing normalized with unique cDNA molecular identifiers, the study measured how TCR beta repertoire diversity changes with age. The donors were split into four age groups: young (average about 15 years), middle-aged (roughly 39), aged (approximately 60) and long-lived (over 80). The study analyzed two additional independent replicas of 1 million unique cDNA reads from the same blood draw for two donors, one aged 18 to 29 and one aged 80 or older.

Overall study outcomes, separate from this receptor: As age increased, observed TCR beta diversity per million T cells dropped in a roughly linear way, and a significant reduction was already evident by age about 36. Because the CMV infection status of the donors was unknown, age-related changes in expanded clonotypes may potentially have been confounded. Compared with the aged group, more naive CD4+ T cells, fewer expanded clones and increased TCR diversity were shown by the long-lived group, suggesting age selection. Conclusive comparison of naive and antigen-experienced compartments was prevented by the profiling of bulk unsorted PBMCs. The percentage of naive T cells measured by flow cytometry correlated strongly with observed TCR beta diversity. Total diversity estimates from one million sequenced T cells were considered lower bounds and underestimates.

Library construction relied on 5' RACE. The data were produced on an Illumina HiSeq 2500. A second PCR of roughly 7 to 11 cycles was performed with a sample-barcoded 5' primer and a J-beta primer mix. A template-switch 5' adaptor carrying 12 random nucleotides introduced a unique molecular identifier onto each TCR beta cDNA molecule. Each sample yielded at least 3 million CDR3-containing paired-end reads. All of the RNA was converted into first-strand cDNA using the Mint cDNA synthesis kit, with a TRBC-specific oligonucleotide serving as the primer. Following uracil-DNA glycosylase treatment, all cDNA underwent a first 18-cycle PCR with the universal primers M1SS and BC2_uni_R. On the authors' methods: For normalization, 1 million high-quality reads were randomly selected from each sample, with every read carrying a distinct molecular identifier. Instead of being binned into consensus sequences, reads that shared molecular identifiers were thrown out. MiTCR, with a Q25 quality threshold and the strictest error-elimination algorithm, was used for CDR3 identification, clonotype clustering and error correction. A nonparametric unseen species model with Euler transformation was used to estimate lower-bound total TCR beta diversity. Through fastp at Q25 and MiXCR, TCRdb rebuilt clones from the public reads, retaining in-frame beta chains. All rows with the same CDR3 protein become a single entry with the most common DNA and genes. The V and J calls shown here were made by TCRdb, not taken from the authors' results. The sample includes some 1.6 million distinct CDR3 sequences, with about 35% observed a single time. Clones ranked in the top ten supply approximately 10% of the sample.

Between the V and J ends, shortened by 3 bases and 8 bases respectively, the junction contains 11 bases. The CDR3 holds 12 amino acids from the cysteine to the phenylalanine. The DNA shown is the 36-base CDR3, in frame from base 1. CDR1 and CDR2 are drawn from the germline V gene: SQVTM, ANQGSEA. Specimen: blood. This chain joins TRBV29-1 to TRBJ2-1; the D gene is not confidently resolved. This TCR was sampled from a woman aged 25 to 39 in good health. In nucleotides, the sequence is TGCAGCGTTGATACGACGAACGATGAGCAGTTCTTC. Translated, it reads CSVDTTNDEQFF.